This is a list of T cell receptor beta chains from one sample in a study of CD8 T cells in ankylosing spondylitis. TCRdb used MiXCR to reprocess the 5' RACE reads, holding one entry per CDR3 protein. This table has 290,000 or so distinct CDR3 sequences, roughly 20% appearing once. The sequenced sample was blood, either unsorted or a sorted T cell fraction (not recorded which). The receptors here all came from a female donor with ankylosing spondylitis or in good health (not recorded which). Each CDR3 is given with its conserved first and last residue. A D gene is named only where the DNA matches it firmly. For some rows the clone size is stated as once, few or many, or as a class when expanded; others skip it.

j_call v_call clone_size d_call cdr3_nt cdr3_aa
TRBJ2-3 TRBV6-6 many NA TGTGCCAGCAGTTACTCGACCCGAACAGATACGCAGTATTTT CASSYSTRTDTQYF
TRBJ1-5 TRBV15 NA NA TGTGCCACCAGCAGAGATTTGCAGGTAGGCCAGCCCCAGCATTTT CATSRDLQVGQPQHF
TRBJ1-2 TRBV29-1 few TRBD1 TGCAGCGTTGGACAGGGGGGTTCTTCGAGTGGCTACACCTTC CSVGQGGSSSGYTF
TRBJ2-5 TRBV12-3/TRBV12-4 NA TRBD2 TGTGCCAGCAGTCCTAGGACTAGCGGGAGTCTCGAGACCCAGTACTTC CASSPRTSGSLETQYF
TRBJ2-3 TRBV6-2/TRBV6-3 NA TRBD2 TGTGCCAGCCAGCGGGAGGGCCTTTATACGCAGTATTTT CASQREGLYTQYF
TRBJ2-5 TRBV7-6 few NA TGTGCCAGCAGCTTTACAGGGATGGAGACCCAGTACTTC CASSFTGMETQYF
TRBJ2-1 TRBV7-2 NA TRBD2 TGTGCCAGCAGCCGCTTCAGCGGGAGGGCTGGGAATGAGCAGTTCTTC CASSRFSGRAGNEQFF
TRBJ2-7 TRBV5-1 NA TRBD2 TGCGCCAGCAGCCCTCGACTAGCGGGGGTCTACGAGCAGTACTTC CASSPRLAGVYEQYF
TRBJ2-7 TRBV12-3/TRBV12-4 few TRBD2 TGTGCCAGCAGTACCCACGGGCTGGGACTAGCGGGAGAGCCCTACGAGCAGTACTTC CASSTHGLGLAGEPYEQYF
TRBJ2-2 TRBV29-1 NA TRBD1 TGCAGCGTCGTGAGACAGGGGAGCACCGGGGAGCTGTTTTTT CSVVRQGSTGELFF
TRBJ2-1 TRBV5-1 few TRBD2 TGCGCCAGCAGTTTTCGGACTAGCGGCCTCAATGAGCAGTTCTTC CASSFRTSGLNEQFF
TRBJ2-4 TRBV5-6 NA NA TGTGCCAGCAGCTTGGCTCGGGTTTACAAAAACATTCAGTACTTC CASSLARVYKNIQYF
TRBJ2-7 TRBV20-1 many TRBD1 TGCAGTGCTCTCGCCGGGACAGTCTCCTACGAGCAGTACTTC CSALAGTVSYEQYF
TRBJ1-1 TRBV14 few NA TGTGCCAGCAGCCAAGTCATAGGACAGACTGAAGCTTTCTTT CASSQVIGQTEAFF
TRBJ1-1 TRBV11-2 NA TRBD1 TGTGCCAGCAGCACGGGACAGAAAGCTTTCTTT CASSTGQKAFF
TRBJ1-4 TRBV4-3 many TRBD1 TGCGCCAGCAGCCAAGCGGACAGGGGAAATGAAAAACTGTTTTTT CASSQADRGNEKLFF
TRBJ2-1 TRBV6-6 NA NA TGTGCCAGCACCGAGAGGGCCGAGAATGAGCAGTTCTTC CASTERAENEQFF
TRBJ2-7 TRBV7-9 few TRBD1 TGTGCCAGCAGCTCCTTTCGACAGGGCGAGCAGTACTTC CASSSFRQGEQYF
TRBJ2-2 TRBV7-2 NA TRBD2 TGTGCCAGCAGGGGACTAGCGGGAACGAACACCGGGGAGCTGTTTTTT CASRGLAGTNTGELFF
TRBJ2-5 TRBV20-1 NA TRBD1 TGCAGTGCTCCCGGACAGGTGAAGGAGACCCAGTACTTC CSAPGQVKETQYF
TRBJ2-1 TRBV7-9 few NA TGTGCCAGCAAGGATCTCAGGGATGAGCAGTTCTTC CASKDLRDEQFF
TRBJ1-1 TRBV6-1 few NA TGTGCCAGCAGTCCCAACAGGGTTGGGACTGAAGCTTTCTTT CASSPNRVGTEAFF